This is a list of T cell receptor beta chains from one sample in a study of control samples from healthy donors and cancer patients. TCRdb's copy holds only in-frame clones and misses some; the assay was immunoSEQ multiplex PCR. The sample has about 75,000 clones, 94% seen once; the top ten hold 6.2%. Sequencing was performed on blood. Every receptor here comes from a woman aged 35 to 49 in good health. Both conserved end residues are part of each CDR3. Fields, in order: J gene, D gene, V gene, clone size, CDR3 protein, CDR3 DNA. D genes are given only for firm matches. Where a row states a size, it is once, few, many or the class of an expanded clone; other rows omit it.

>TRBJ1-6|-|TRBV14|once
CASSEGHSPLHF
TGTGCCAGCAGCGAGGGCCATTCACCCCTCCACTTT
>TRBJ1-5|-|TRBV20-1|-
CSASGSNQPQHF
TGCAGTGCTAGTGGGAGCAATCAGCCCCAGCATTTT
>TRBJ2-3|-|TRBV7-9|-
CASSLPLGNTQYF
TGTGCCAGCAGCTTACCGCTCGGAAATACGCAGTATTTT
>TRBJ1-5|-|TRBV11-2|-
CASSLGTSQSNQPQHF
TGTGCCAGCAGCCTTGGGACGTCTCAAAGCAATCAGCCCCAGCATTTT
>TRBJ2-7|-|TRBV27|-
CASSLLAGTSYEQYF
TGTGCCAGCAGTTTATTGGCAGGGACCTCCTACGAGCAGTACTTC
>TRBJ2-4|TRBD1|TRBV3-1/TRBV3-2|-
CASSQVMGTDKNIQYF
TGTGCCAGCAGCCAAGTAATGGGGACAGATAAAAACATTCAGTACTTC
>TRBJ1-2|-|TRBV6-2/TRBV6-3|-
CASSYVRVYGYTF
TGTGCCAGCAGTTACGTAAGGGTGTATGGCTACACCTTC
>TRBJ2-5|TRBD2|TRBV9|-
CASSVGLASSETQYF
TGTGCCAGCAGCGTAGGACTAGCCTCGTCAGAGACCCAGTACTTC
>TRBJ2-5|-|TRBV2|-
CASNPTEAAETQYF
TGTGCCAGCAATCCTACCGAAGCCGCGGAGACCCAGTACTTC
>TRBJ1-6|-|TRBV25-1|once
CASSGWSGGRNSPLHF
TGTGCCAGCAGTGGGTGGTCAGGCGGACGAAATTCACCCCTCCACTTT
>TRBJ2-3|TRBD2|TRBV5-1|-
CASSWGTSGRTDTQYF
TGCGCCAGCAGCTGGGGGACTAGCGGGAGGACAGATACGCAGTATTTT
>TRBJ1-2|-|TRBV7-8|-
CASHSGGGYTF
TGTGCCAGCCATTCGGGGGGCGGCTACACCTTC
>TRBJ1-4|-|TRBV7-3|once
CASNEVGHLRWIANEKLFF
TGTGCCAGCAATGAGGTAGGACATCTCCGCTGGATAGCTAATGAAAAACTGTTTTTT
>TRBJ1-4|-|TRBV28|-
CASRNQGEKLFF
TGTGCCAGCAGAAATCAGGGTGAAAAACTGTTTTTT
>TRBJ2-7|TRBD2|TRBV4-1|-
CASSQAGGLGVGSYEQYF
TGCGCCAGCAGCCAAGCGGGAGGACTTGGGGTCGGCTCCTACGAGCAGTACTTC
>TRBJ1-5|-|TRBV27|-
CASRPVSNQPQHF
TGTGCCAGCAGGCCGGTTAGCAATCAGCCCCAGCATTTT
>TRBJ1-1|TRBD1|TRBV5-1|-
CASSPGQGNTEAFF
TGCGCCAGCAGCCCGGGACAGGGGAACACTGAAGCTTTCTTT
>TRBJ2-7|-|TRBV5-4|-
CASSPLQGFYEQYF
TGTGCCAGCAGCCCCTTACAGGGCTTCTACGAGCAGTACTTC
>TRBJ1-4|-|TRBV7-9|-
CASSLRGTPQEKLFF
TGTGCCAGCAGCTTAAGGGGGACGCCCCAAGAAAAACTGTTTTTT